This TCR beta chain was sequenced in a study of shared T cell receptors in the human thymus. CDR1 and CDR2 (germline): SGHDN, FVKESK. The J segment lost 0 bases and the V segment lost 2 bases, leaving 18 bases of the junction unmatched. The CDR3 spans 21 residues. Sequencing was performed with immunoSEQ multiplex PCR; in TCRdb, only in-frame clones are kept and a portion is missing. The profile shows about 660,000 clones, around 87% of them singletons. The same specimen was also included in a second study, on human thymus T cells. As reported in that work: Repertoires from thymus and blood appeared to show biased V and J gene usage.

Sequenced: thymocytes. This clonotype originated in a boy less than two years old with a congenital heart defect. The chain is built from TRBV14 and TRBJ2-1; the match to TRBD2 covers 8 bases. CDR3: CASSQPRGSGGRTSSYNEQFF. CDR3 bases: TGTGCCAGCAGCCAACCCCGCGGGTCGGGCGGGAGGACCAGCTCCTACAATGAGCAGTTCTTC.